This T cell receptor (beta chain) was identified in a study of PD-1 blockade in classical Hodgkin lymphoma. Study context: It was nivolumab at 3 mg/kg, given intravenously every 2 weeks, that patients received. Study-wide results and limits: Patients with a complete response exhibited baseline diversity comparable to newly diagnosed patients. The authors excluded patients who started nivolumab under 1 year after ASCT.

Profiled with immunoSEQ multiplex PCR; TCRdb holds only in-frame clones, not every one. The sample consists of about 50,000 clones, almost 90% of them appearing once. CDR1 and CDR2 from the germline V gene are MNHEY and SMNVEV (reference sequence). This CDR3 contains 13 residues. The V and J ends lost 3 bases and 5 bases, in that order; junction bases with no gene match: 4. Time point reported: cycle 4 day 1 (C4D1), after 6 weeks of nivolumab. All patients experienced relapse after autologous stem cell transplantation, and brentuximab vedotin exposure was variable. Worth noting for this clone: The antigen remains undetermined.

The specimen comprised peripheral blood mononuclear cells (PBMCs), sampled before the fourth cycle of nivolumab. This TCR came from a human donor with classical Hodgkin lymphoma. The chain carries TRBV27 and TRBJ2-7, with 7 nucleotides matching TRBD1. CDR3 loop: CASSFRQGDEQYF. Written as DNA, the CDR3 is TGTGCCAGCAGTTTCAGACAGGGCGACGAGCAGTACTTC.